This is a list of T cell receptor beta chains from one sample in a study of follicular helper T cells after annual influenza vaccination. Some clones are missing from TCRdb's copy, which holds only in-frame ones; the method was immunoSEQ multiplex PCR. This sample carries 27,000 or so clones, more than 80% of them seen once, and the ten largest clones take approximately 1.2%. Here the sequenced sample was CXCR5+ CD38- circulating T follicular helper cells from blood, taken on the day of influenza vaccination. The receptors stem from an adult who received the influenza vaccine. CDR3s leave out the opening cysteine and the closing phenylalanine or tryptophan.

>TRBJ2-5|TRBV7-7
ASSRGTSGPQETQY
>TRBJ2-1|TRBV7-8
ASSTPKRGRDNEQF
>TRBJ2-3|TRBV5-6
ASSLTSGRPKGDTQY
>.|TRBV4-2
ASSLGGEDREQY
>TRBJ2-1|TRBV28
ASRPRGSHEQF
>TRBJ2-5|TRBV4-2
ASSQELWGGETQY
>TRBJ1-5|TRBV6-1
ASSGGGASQPQH
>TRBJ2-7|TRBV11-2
ASSLEASGRYEQY
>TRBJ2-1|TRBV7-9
ASRSTSGKVWNEQF
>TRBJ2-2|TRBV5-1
ASGRWTGENTGELF
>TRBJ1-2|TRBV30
AWSARGDYGYT
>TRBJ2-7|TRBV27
ASSLAEAYEQY
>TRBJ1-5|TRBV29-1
SVTGDPYSNQPQH
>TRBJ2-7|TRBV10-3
AISDDRVHEQY
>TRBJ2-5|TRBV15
ATSRDHPSKGTQY
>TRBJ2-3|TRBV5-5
ASSIPGDSTDTQY
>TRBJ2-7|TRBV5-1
ASSSMGGALTYEQY
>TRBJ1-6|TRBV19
ASSPRTQYSPLH
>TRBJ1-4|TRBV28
ASSITGTVKGEKLF
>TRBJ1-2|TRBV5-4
ASTTLRDSLGYT
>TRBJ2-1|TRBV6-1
ASSMLGASYDEQF
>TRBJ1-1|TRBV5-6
ASRRTGQRRGSSEAF
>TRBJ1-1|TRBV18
ASSPYHLSAGTGRGEAF
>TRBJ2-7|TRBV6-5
ASRQMTSSYEQY
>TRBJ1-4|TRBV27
ASSVRQNEKLF
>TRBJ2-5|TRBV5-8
ASSLGKKETQY
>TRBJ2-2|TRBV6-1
ASSRDSENTGELF
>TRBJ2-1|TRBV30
AWGSGQGEYNEQF
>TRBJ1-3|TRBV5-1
ASSYDRSNSGNTIY
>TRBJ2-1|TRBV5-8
ASSVGTSAVNEQF
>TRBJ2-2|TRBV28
ASSHYRGQGGELF
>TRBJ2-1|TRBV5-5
ASSLALGLAFGELF
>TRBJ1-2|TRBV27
ASSGPPGQGFRGYT
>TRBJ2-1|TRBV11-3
ASSLRSEVRNEQF
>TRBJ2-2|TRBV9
ASSRTGAYGELF
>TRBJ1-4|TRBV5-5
ASSLGGGHEKLF
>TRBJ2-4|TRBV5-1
ASSLLATSKNIQY
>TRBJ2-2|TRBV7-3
ASSLTNYNTGELF
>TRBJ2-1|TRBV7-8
ASSLGALAGPFYNEQF
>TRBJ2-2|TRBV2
ASSSSGLTGELF
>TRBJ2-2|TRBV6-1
ASSVQGRVGELF
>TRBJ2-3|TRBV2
ASSPSGDTQY
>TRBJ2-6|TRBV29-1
SVRDTSSGANVLT
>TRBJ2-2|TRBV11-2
ASSRETSANTGELF
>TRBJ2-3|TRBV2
ASRFDRGSDTQY
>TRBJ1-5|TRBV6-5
ASMKQGVGQPQH
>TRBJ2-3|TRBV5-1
ASSPDSGGPDTQY
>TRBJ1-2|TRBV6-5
ASRWTRGGGYT
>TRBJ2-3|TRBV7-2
ASSLEGAGGRDTQY
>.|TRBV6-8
ATQGRQGVREPYEQY
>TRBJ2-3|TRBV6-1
ASRGQGSDTQY
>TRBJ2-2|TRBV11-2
ASSLTAGGSGELF
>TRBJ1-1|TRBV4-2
ASSPEQVNTEAF
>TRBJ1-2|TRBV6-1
ASSPQGADYGYT
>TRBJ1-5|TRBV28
ASENRGGNQPQH
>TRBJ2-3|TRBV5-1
ASSLEAGGGTDTQY
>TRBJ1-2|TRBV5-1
ASSTGQDINYGYT